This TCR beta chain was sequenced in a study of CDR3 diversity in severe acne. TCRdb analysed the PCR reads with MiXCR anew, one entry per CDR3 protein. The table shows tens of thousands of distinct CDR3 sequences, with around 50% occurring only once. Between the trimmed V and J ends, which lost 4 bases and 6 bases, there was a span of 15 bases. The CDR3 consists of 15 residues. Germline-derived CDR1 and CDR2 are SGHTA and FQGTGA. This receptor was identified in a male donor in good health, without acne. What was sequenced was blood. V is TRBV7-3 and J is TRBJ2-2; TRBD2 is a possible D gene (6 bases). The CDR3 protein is CASSSTGTQAGELFF. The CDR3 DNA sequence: TGTGCCAGCAGCTCCACCGGGACTCAGGCCGGGGAGCTGTTTTTT.